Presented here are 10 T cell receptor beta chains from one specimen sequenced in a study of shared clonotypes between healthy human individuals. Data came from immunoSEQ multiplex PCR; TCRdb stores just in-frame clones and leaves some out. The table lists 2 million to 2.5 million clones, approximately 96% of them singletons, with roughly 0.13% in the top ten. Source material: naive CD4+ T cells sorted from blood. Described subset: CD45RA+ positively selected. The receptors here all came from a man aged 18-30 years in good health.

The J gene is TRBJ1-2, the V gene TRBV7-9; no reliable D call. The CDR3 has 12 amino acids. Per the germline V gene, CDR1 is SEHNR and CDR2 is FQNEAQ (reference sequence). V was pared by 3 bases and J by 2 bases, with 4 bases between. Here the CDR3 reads CASSFVNYGYTF. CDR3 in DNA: TGTGCCAGCAGCTTCGTGAACTATGGCTACACCTTC. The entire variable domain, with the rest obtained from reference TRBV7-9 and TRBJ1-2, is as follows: DTGVSQNPRHKITKRGQNVTFRCDPISEHNRLYWYRQTLGQGPEFLTYFQNEAQLEKSRLLSDRFSAERPKGSFSTLEIQRTEQGDSAMYLCASSFVNYGYTFGSGTRLTVV.

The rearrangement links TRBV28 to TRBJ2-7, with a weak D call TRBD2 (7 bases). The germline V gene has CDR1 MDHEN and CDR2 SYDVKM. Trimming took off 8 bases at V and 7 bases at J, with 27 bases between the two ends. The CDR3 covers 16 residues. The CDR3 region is CASLGGDTLNLWEQYF. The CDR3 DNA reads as TGTGCCAGCTTGGGGGGGGACACCCTAAACTTGTGGGAGCAGTACTTC. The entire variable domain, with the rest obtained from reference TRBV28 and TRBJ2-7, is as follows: DVKVTQSSRYLVKRTGEKVFLECVQDMDHENMFWYRQDPGLGLRLIYFSYDVKMKEKGDIPEGYSVSREKKERFSLILESASTNQTSMYLCASLGGDTLNLWEQYFGPGTRLTVT.

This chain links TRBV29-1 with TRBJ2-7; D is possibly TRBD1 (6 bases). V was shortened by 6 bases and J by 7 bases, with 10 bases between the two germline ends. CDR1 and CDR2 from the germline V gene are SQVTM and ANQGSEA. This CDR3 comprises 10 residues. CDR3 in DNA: TGCAGCGTCGAACAGGGAGAGCAGTACTTC. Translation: CSVEQGEQYF.

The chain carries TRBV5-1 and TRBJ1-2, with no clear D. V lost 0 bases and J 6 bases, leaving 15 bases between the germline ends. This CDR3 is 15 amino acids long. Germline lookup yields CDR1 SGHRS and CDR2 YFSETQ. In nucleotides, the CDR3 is TGCGCCAGCAGCTTGGAGCGGAACAGAGGAGATGGCTACACCTTC. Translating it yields CASSLERNRGDGYTF.

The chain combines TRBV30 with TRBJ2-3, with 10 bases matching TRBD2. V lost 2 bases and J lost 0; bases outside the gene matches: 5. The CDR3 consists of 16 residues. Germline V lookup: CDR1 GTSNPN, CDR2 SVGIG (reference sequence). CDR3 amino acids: CAWSTGLAPSTDTQYF. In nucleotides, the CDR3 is TGTGCCTGGAGTACGGGACTAGCGCCGAGCACAGATACGCAGTATTTT. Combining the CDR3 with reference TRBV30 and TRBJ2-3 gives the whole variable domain SQTIHQWPATLVQPVGSPLSLECTVEGTSNPNLYWYRQAAGRGLQLLFYSVGIGQISSEVPQNLSASRPQDRQFILSSKKLLLSDSGFYLCAWSTGLAPSTDTQYFGPGTRLTVL.

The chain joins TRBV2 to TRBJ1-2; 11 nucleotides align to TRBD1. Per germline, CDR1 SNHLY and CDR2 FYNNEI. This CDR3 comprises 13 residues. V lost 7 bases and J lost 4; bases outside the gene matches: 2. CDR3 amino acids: CASTGTGGYGYTF. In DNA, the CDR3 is TGTGCCAGCACGGGGACAGGGGGCTATGGCTACACCTTC. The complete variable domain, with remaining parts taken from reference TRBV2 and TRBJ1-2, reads EPEVTQTPSHQVTQMGQEVILRCVPISNHLYFYWYRQILGQKVEFLVSFYNNEISEKSEIFDDQFSVERPDGSNFTLKIRSTKLEDSAMYFCASTGTGGYGYTFGSGTRLTVV.

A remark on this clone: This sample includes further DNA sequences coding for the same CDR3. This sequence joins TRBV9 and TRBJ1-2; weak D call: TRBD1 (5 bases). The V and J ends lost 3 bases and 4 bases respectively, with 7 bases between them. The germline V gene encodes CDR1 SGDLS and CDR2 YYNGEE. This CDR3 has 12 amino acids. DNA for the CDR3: TGTGCCAGCAGCGGGGACGGCTATGGCTACACCTTC. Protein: CASSGDGYGYTF.

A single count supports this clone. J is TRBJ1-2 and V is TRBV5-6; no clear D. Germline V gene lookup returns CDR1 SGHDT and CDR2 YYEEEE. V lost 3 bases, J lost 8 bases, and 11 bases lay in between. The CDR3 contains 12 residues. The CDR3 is CASSSGVGGYTF. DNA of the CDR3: TGTGCCAGCAGCTCAGGAGTCGGGGGCTACACCTTC.

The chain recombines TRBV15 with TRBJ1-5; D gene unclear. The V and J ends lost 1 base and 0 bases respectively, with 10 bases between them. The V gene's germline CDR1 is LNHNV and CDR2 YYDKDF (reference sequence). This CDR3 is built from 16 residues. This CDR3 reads CATSRAHGNSNQPQHF. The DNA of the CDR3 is TGTGCCACCAGCAGAGCCCACGGGAATAGCAATCAGCCCCAGCATTTT.

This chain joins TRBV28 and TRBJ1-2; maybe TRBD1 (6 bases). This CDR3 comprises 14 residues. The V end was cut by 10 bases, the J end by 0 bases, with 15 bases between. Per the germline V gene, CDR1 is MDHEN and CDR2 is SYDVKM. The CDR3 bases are TGTGCCACCTACTGGGCAGGGGCTAACTATGGCTACACCTTC. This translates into CATYWAGANYGYTF.